This T cell receptor (beta chain) was found in a study of cytomegalovirus exposure and HLA in healthy donors. The PCR made use of 60 Vbeta and 13 Jbeta primers. Original analysis: In a later analysis, of roughly 73 million unique beta chains, some 10 million appeared in at least two donors. TCRdb keeps only in-frame clones here, not all; method: immunoSEQ multiplex PCR. V and J calls and clone size come straight from that table; D and trimming were deduced from the DNA. The table has about 190,000 clones, 79% seen once. With V trimmed by 2 bases and J by 5 bases, 8 bases remained unmatched. CDR1 is MDHEN, CDR2 SYDVKM, per germline. The CDR3 totals 15 residues. General study points: A later analysis linked around 15,000 TCR beta sequences to HLA alleles at 0.05 false discovery rate.

On this clone itself: The target antigen is unknown.

V and J are TRBV28 and TRBJ2-7, with TRBD2 identical over 8 bases. The sequence came from a woman younger than 30 in good health and CMV-seronegative. Material: PBMCs. The CDR3 DNA is TGTGCCAGCAGTTTAGAGGGGGGACTAGAGCACGAGCAGTACTTC. Amino acids: CASSLEGGLEHEQYF.